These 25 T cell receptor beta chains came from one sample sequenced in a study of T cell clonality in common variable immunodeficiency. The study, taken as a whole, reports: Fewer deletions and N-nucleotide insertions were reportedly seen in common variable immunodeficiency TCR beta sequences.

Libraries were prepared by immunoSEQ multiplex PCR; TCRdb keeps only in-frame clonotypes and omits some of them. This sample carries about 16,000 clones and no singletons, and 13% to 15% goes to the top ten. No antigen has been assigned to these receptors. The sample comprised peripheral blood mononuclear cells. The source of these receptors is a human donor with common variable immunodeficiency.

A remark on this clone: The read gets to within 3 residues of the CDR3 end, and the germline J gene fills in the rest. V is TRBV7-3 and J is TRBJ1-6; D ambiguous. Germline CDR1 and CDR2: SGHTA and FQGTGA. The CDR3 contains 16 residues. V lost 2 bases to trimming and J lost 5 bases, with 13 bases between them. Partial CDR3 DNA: TGTGCCAGCAGCTTAGGCGGAGGCACCGATAATTCACCC. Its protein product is CASSLGGGTDNSP. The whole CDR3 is CASSLGGGTDNSPLHF.

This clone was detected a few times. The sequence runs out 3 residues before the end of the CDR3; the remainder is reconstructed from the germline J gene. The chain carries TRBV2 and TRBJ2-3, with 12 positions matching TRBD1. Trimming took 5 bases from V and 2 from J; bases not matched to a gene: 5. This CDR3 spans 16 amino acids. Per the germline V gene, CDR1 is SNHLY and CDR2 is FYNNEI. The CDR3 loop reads CASSPGQGAITDTQYF. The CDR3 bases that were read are TGTGCCAGCAGTCCGGGACAGGGGGCAATCACAGATACG.

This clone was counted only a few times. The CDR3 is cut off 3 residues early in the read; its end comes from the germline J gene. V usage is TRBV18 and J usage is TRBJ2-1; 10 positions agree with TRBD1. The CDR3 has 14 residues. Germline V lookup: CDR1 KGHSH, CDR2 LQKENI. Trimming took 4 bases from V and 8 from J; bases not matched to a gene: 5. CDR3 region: CASSRDRGTDEQFF. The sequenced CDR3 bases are TGTGCCAGCTCACGGGACAGGGGAACCGATGAG.

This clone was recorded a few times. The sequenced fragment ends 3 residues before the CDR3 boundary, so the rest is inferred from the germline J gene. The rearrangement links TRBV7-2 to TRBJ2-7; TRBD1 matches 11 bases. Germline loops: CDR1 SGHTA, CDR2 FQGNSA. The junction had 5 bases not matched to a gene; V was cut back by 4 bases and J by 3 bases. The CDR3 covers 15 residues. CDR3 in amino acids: CASSYTGTGGYEQYF. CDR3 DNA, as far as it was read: TGTGCCAGCAGCTACACCGGGACAGGGGGCTACGAG.

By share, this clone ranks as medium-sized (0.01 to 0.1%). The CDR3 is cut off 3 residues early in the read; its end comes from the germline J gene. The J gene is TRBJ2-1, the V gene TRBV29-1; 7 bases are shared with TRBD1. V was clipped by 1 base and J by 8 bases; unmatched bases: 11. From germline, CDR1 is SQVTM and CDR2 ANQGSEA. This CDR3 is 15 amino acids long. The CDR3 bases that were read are TGCAGCGTTGAAGGCAGACAGGGAAGTTTTGATGAG. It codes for CSVEGRQGSFDE. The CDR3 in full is CSVEGRQGSFDEQFF.

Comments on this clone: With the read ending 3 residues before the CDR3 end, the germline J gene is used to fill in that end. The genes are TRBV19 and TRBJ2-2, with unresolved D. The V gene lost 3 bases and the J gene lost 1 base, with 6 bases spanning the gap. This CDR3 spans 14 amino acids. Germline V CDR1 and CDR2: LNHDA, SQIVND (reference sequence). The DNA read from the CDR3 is TGTGCCAGTAGTATTACGGGGAACACCGGGGAG. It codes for CASSITGNTGE. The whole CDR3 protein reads CASSITGNTGELFF.

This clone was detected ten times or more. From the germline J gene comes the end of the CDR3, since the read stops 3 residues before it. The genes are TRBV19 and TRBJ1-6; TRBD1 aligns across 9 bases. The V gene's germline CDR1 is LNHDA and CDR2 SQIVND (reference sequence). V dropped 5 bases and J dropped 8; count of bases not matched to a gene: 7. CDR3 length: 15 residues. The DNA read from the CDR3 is TGTGCCAGTAGTGTGTCGACAGGGGGAGATTCACCC. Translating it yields CASSVSTGGDSP. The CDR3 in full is CASSVSTGGDSPLHF.

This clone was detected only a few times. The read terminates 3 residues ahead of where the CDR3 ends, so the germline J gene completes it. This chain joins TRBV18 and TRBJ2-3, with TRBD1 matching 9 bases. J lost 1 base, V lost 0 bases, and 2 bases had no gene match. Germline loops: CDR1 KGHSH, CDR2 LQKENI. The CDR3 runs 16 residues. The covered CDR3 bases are TGTGCCAGCTCACCACCTCGGACAGGGGGCACAGATACG. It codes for CASSPPRTGGTDT. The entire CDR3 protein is CASSPPRTGGTDTQYF.

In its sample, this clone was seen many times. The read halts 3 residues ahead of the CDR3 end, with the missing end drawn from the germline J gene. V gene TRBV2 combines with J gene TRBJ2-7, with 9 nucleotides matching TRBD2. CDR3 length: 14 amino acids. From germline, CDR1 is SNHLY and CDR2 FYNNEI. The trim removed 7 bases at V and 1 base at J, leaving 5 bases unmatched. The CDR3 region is CASTKSGGSYEQYF. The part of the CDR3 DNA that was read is TGTGCCAGCACCAAAAGCGGGGGGTCCTACGAG.

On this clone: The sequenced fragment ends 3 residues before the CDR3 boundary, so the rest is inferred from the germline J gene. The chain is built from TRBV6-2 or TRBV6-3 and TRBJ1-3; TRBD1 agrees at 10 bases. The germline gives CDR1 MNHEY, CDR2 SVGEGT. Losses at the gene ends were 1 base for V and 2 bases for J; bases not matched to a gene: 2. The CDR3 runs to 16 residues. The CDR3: CASSYFGTGAGNTIYF. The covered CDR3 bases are TGTGCCAGCAGTTACTTCGGGACAGGGGCTGGAAACACC.

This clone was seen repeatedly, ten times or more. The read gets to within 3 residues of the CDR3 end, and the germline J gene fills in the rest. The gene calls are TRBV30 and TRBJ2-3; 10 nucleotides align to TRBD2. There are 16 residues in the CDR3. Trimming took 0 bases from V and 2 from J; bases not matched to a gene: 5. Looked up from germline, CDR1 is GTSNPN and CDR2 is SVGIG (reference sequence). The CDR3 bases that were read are TGTGCCTGGAGTGTCCCAGCGGGGGGGCCCACAGATACG. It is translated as CAWSVPAGGPTDT. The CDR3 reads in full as CAWSVPAGGPTDTQYF.

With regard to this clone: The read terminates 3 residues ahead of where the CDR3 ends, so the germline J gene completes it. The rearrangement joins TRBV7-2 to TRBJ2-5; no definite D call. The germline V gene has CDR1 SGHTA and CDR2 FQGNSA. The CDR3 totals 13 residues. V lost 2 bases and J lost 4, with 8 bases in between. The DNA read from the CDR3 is TGTGCCAGCAGCTTAACCCGGGTAGAGACC. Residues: CASSLTRVET. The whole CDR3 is CASSLTRVETQYF.

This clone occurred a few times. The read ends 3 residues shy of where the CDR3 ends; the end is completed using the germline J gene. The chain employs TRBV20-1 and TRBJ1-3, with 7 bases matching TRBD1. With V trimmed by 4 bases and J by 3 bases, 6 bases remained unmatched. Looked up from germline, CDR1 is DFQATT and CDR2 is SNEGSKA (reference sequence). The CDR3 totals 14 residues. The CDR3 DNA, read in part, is TGCAGTGCTACTACAGGGGACTTTGGAAACACC. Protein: CSATTGDFGNT. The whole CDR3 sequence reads CSATTGDFGNTIYF.

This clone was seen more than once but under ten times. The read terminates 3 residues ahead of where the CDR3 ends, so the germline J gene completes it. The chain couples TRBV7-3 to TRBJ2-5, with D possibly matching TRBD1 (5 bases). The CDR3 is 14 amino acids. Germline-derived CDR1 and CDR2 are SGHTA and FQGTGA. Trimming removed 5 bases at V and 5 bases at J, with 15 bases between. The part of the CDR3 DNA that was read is TGTGCCAGCAGCCCAGGGTATGCGGTGGAGACC. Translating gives CASSPGYAVET. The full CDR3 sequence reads CASSPGYAVETQYF. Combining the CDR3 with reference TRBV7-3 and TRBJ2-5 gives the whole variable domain GAGVSQTPSNKVTEKGKYVELRCDPISGHTALYWYRQSLGQGPEFLIYFQGTGAADDSGLPNDRFFAVRPEGSVSTLKIQRTERGDSAVYLCASSPGYAVETQYFGPGTRLLVL.

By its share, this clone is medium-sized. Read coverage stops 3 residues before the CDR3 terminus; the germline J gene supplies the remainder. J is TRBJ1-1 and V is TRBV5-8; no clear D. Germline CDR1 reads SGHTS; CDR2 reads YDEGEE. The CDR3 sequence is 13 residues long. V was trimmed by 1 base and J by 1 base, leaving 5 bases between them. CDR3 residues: CASSLSRNTEAFF. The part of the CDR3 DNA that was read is TGTGCCAGCAGCTTGTCCAGGAACACTGAA.

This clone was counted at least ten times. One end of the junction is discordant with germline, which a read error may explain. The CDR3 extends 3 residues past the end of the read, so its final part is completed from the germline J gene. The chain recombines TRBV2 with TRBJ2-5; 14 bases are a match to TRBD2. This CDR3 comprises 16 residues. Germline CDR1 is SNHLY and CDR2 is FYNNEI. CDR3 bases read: TGTGCCAGCAGTAGACTAGCGGGGGGGACCCAAGGGACC. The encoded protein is CASSRLAGGTQGT. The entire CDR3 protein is CASSRLAGGTQGTQYF.

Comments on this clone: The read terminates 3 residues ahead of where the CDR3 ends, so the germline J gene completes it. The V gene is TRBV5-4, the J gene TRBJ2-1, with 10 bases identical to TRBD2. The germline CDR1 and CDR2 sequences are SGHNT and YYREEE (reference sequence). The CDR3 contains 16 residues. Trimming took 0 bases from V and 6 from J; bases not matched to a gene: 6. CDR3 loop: CASSLASGGAFNEQFF. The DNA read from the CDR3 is TGTGCCAGCAGCTTGGCCAGCGGGGGGGCTTTCAATGAG.

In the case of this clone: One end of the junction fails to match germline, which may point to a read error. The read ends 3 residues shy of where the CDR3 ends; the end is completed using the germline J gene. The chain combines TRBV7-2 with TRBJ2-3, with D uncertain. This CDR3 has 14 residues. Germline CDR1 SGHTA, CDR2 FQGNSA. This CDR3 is CASSLRYSRDTQYF. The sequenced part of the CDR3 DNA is TGTGCCAGCAGCTTACGGTATAGCAGAGATACG.

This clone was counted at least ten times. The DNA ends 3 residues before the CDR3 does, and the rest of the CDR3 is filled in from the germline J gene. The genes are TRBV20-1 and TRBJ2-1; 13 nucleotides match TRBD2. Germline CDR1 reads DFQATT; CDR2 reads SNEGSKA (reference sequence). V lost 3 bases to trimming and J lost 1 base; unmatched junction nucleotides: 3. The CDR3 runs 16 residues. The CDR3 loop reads CSARGTSGNSYNEQFF. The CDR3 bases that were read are TGCAGTGCTAGGGGGACTAGCGGGAATTCCTACAATGAG.

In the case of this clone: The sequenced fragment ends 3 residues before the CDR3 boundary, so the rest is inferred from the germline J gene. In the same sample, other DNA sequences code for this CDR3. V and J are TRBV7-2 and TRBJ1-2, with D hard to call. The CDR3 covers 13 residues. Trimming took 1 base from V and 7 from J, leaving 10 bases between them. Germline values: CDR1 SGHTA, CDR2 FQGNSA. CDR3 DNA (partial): TGTGCCAGCAGCTTAGTGGAGGGTTTTGGC. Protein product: CASSLVEGFG. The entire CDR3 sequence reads CASSLVEGFGYTF. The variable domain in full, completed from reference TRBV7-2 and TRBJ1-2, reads GAGVSQSPSNKVTEKGKDVELRCDPISGHTALYWYRQSLGQGLEFLIYFQGNSAPDKSGLPSDRFSAERTGGSVSTLTIQRTQQEDSAVYLCASSLVEGFGYTFGSGTRLTVV.

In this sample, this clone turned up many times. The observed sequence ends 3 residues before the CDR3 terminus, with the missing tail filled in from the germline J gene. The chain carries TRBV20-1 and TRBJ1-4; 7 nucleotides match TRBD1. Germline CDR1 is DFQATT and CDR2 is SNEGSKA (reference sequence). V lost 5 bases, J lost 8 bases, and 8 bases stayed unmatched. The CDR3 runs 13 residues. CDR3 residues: CSAHQGEGEKLFF. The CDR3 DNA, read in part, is TGCAGTGCTCACCAGGGGGAGGGAGAAAAA.

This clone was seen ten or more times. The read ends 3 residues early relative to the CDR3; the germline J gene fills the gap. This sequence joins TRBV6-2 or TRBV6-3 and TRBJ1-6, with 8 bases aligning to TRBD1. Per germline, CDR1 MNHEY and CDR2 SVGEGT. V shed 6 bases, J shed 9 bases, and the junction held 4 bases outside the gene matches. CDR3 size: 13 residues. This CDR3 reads CASRGTGASPLHF. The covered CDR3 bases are TGTGCCAGCAGAGGGACAGGCGCTTCACCC.

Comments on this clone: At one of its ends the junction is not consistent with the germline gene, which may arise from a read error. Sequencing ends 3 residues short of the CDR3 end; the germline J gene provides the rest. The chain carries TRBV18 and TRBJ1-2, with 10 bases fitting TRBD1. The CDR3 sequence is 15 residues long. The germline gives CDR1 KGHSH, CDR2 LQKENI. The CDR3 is CASLPGGQGNYGYTF. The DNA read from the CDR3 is TGTGCCAGCTTACCAGGGGGACAGGGGAACTATGGC.

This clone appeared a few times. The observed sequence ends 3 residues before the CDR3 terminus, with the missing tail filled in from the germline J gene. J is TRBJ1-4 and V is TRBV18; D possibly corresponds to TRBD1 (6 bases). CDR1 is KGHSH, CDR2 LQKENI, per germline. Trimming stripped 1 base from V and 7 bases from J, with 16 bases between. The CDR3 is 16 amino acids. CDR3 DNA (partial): TGTGCCAGCTCACCACGTGAAACAGGGAATCGTGAAAAA. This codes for CASSPRETGNREK. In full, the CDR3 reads CASSPRETGNREKLFF.

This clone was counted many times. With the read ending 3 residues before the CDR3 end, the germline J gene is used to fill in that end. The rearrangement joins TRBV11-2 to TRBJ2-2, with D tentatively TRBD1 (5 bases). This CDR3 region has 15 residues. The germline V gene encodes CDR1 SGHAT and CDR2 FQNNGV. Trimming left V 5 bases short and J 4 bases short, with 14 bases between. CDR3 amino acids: CASSLDTVGTGELFF. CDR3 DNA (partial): TGTGCCAGCAGCCTGGACACCGTGGGCACCGGGGAG. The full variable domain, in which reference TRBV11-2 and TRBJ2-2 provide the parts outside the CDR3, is EAGVAQSPRYKIIEKRQSVAFWCNPISGHATLYWYQQILGQGPKLLIQFQNNGVVDDSQLPKDRFSAERLKGVDSTLKIQPAKLEDSAVYLCASSLDTVGTGELFFGEGSRLTVL.